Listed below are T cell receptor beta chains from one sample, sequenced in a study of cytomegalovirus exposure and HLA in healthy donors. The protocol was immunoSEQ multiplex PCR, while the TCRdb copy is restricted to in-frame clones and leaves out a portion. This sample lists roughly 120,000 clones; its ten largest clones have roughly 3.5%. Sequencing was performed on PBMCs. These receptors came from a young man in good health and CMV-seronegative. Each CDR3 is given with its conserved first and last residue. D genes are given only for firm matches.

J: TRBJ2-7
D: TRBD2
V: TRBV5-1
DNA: TGCGCCAGCAGCTTGGGGGCGGGGGTTACCTTCGGCGAGCAGTACTTC
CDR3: CASSLGAGVTFGEQYF

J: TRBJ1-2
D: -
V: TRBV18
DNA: TGTGCCAGCTCACAAAGCCAGGAAACGAGCTATGGCTACACCTTC
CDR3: CASSQSQETSYGYTF

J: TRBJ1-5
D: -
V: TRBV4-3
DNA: TGCGCCAGCAGCCAATCAGATAGCAATCAGCCCCAGCATTTT
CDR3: CASSQSDSNQPQHF

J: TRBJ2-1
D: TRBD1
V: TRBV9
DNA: TGTGCCAGCAGCGCACAGACAGGGTTCTACAATGAGCAGTTCTTC
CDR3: CASSAQTGFYNEQFF

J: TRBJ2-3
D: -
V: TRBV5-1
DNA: TGCGCCAGCGGAGATTCGGACACATCTTGGGATACGCAGTATTTT
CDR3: CASGDSDTSWDTQYF

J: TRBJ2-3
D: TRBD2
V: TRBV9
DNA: TGTGCCAGCAGCGTACAGCTAGCGGGGGATACGCAGTATTTT
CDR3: CASSVQLAGDTQYF

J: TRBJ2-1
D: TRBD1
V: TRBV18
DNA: TGTGCCAGCTCACAAACGGGACAGAAGTACTCCTACAATGAGCAGTTCTTC
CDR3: CASSQTGQKYSYNEQFF

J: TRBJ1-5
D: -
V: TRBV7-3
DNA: TGTGCCAGCAGCTTCCCGGGGGTCGCCAATCAGCCCCAGCATTTT
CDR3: CASSFPGVANQPQHF

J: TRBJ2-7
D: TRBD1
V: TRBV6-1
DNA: TGTGCCAGCAGTGAATTAAACAGGGGCGCCGGGGAGCAGTACTTC
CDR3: CASSELNRGAGEQYF

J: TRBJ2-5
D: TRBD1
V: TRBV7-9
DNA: TGTGCCAGCAGCTTGGGACAGGGCAAGGGTTTCGAGACCCAGTACTTC
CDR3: CASSLGQGKGFETQYF

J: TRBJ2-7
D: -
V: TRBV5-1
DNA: TGCGCCAGCCGTCTCCCTGGGGGCCACGAGCAGTACTTC
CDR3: CASRLPGGHEQYF

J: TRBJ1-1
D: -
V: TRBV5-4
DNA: TGTGCCAGCAGCCGGGAAGGCAGCATGAACACTGAAGCTTTCTTT
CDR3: CASSREGSMNTEAFF

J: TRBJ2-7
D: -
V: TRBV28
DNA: TGTGCCAGCACCGCCGGGTCCCTAGGTGAGCAGTACTTC
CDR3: CASTAGSLGEQYF

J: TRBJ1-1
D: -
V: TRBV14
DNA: TGTGCCAGCAGCCAAGATTGGGCAGGGGACACTGAAGCTTTCTTT
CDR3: CASSQDWAGDTEAFF

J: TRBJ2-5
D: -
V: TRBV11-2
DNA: TGTGCCAGCAGCTTAGATCGCACCGGTGAGACCCAGTACTTC
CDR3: CASSLDRTGETQYF

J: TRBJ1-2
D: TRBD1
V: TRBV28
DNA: TGTGCCAGCACCCCTCGACAGGGGGCGTCTAAAGGCTACACCTTC
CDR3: CASTPRQGASKGYTF

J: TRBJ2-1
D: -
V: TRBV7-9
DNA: TGTGCCAGCAGCTTAACATCCGTTTACAATGAGCAGTTCTTC
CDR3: CASSLTSVYNEQFF

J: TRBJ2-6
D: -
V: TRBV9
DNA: TGTGCCAGCAGCGGAGGGTCGGCTGGGGCCAACGTCCTGACTTTC
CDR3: CASSGGSAGANVLTF

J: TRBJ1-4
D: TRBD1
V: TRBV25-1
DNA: TGTGCCAGCAGTGAATATATCGGGACAGGGAACGAAAAACTGTTTTTT
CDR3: CASSEYIGTGNEKLFF

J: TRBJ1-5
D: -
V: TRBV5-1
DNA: TGCGCCAGCCGGACAACACCGAATCAGCCCCAGCATTTT
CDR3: CASRTTPNQPQHF

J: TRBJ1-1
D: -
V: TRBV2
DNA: TGTGCCACTAAAGAGAACACTGAAGCTTTCTTT
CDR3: CATKENTEAFF

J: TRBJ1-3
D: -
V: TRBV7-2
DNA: TGTGCCAGCAGCTTAGAGGGGTCGAGCTCTGGAAACACCATATATTTT
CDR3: CASSLEGSSSGNTIYF

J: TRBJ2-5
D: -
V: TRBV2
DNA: TGTGCCAGCAGTGAAAGGGGCAGGGGAGAGACCCAGTACTTC
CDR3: CASSERGRGETQYF

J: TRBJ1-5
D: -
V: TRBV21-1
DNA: TGTGCCAGCAGCAAGGGCGGCAATCAGCCCCAGCATTTT
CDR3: CASSKGGNQPQHF

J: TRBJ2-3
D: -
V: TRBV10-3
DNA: TGTGCCATCAGTGGGCAGGGGAGTTTTGGAGATACGCAGTATTTT
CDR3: CAISGQGSFGDTQYF

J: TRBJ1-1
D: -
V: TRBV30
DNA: TGTGCCTGGAGTTATACTGAAGCTTTCTTT
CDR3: CAWSYTEAFF

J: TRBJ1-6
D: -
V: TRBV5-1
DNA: TGCGCCAGCAGCTTCGGGGGATCCAGTGAGCCTTCCCGGGCGGGGCCCCTCCACTTT
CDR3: CASSFGGSSEPSRAGPLHF

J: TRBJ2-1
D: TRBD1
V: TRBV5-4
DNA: TGTGCCAGCAGCCCGGGCGGGACAGGGCACCTCGGTGAGCAGTTCTTC
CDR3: CASSPGGTGHLGEQFF

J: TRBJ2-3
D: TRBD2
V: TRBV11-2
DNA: TGTGCCAGCAGGCAGCCGGGACTAGCGGCTTCCTCCACTACGCAGTATTTT
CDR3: CASRQPGLAASSTTQYF

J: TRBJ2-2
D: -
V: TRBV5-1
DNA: TGCGCCACCTCGGTTCGCGAGAACACCGGGGAGCTGTTTTTT
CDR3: CATSVRENTGELFF

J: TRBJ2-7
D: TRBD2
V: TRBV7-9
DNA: TGTGCCAGCAGCTTAGTTACTAGCGGGACCAAGGCGGACTTC
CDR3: CASSLVTSGTKADF

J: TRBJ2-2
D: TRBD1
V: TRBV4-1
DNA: TGCGCCAGCAGCTATCCGGGACAGGGGAAGGCCGGGGAGCTGTTTTTT
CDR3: CASSYPGQGKAGELFF

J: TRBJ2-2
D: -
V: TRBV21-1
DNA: TGTGCCAGCAGCAAAATCGGTGGAGGGGCAAACACCGGGGAGCTGTTTTTT
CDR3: CASSKIGGGANTGELFF

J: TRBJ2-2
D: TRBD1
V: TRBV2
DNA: TGTGCCAGCAGTGAGACAGGGCTGGGCACCGGGGAGCTGTTTTTT
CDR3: CASSETGLGTGELFF

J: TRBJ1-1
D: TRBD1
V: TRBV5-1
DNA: TGCGCCAGCAGCAGCCAGACAGGGGGAGGCACTGAAGCTTTCTTT
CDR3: CASSSQTGGGTEAFF

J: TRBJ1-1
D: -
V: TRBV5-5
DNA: TGTGCCAGCAGCTTGCCAGGGGTGGAGAAAGCTTTCTTT
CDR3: CASSLPGVEKAFF

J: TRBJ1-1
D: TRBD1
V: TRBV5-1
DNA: TGCGCCAGCAGCTCTTGGAACAGGGGAAATATTGTTCACACTGAAGCTTTCTTT
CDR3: CASSSWNRGNIVHTEAFF

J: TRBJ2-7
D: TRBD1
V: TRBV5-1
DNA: TGCGCCAGCAGCTCGACAGGGGGATCCTACGAGCAGTACTTC
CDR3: CASSSTGGSYEQYF

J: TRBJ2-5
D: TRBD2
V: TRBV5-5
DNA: TGTGCCAGCAGCTGGGGGGGGGAGGAGACCCAGTACTTC
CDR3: CASSWGGEETQYF

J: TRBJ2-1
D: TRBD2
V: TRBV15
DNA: TGTGCCACCAGCAGCGGACTAGCGGGGGGGTATGAGCAGTTCTTC
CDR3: CATSSGLAGGYEQFF

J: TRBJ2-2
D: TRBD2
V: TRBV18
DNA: TGTGCCAGCTCACCGGTAGCGGGGGCGAACACCGGGGAGCTGTTTTTT
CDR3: CASSPVAGANTGELFF

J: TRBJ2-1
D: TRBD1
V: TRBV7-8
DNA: TGTGCCGTACAGGGGGGTCCAAACAATGAGCAGTTCTTC
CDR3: CAVQGGPNNEQFF

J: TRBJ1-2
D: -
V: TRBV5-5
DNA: TGTGCCAGCAGCTTGGCGGCAGGCTTTAACTATGGCTACACCTTC
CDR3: CASSLAAGFNYGYTF